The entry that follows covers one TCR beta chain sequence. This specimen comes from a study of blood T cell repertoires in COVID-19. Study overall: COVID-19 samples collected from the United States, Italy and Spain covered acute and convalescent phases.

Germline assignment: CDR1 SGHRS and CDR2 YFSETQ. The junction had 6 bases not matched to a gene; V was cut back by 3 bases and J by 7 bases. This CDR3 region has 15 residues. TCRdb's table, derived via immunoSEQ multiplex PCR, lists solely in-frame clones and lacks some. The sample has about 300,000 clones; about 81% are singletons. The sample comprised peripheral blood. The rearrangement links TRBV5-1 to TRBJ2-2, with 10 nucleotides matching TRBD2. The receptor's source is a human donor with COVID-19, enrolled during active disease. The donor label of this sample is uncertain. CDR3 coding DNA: TGCGCCAGCAGCTCGGGACTAGCGACGGTCGGGGAGCTGTTTTTT. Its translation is CASSSGLATVGELFF.